The present T cell receptor (beta chain) was sequenced within a study of metastatic and nonmetastatic thyroid tumors. CDR1 SEHNR and CDR2 FQNEAQ come from the germline V gene (reference sequence). Trimming pared 8 bases from V and 15 bases from J, leaving 17 bases between. The CDR3 has 11 residues. MiXCR was used by TCRdb to re-call the PCR reads. The table lists 6,500 to 10,000 clones, about 25% of them singletons. This clone is judged medium-sized. Its antigen is undetermined. Other DNA sequences from this sample encode an identical CDR3 as well. All patients were untreated before thyroid surgery. Regarding the study as a whole: The study reportedly found significantly higher TCR beta diversity in malignant thyroid tumors than benign nodules, in blood and tumor.

The receptor was isolated from a female donor with papillary thyroid cancer or a benign thyroid nodule (not recorded which). Some clones in this sample may be carry-over from other donors' samples. The rearrangement uses TRBV7-9 and TRBJ2-1; possible D gene TRBD1, 6 bases. The sample comprised adjacent normal tissue. As DNA, the CDR3 is TGTGCCAGCGGCGCTTCGCAGGGGTCGTTCTTC. It yields the protein CASGASQGSFF.